Listed below are T cell receptor beta chains from one sample, sequenced in a study of vaccination effects on CD4 cells after COVID-19. The assay was immunoSEQ multiplex PCR, and TCRdb's table has in-frame clones only and misses some. Here the sample spans approximately 46,000 clones, about 74% being singletons. Antigens of these TCRs are unknown. The sample was CD4+ T cells from PBMCs cultured without peptide, taken before COVID-19 vaccination. The receptors here all came from a human donor who had a prior SARS-CoV-2 infection. Each CDR3 is given without its conserved first and last residue. Each record gives: J gene, CDR3 length, V gene, D gene, CDR3 protein. The D gene is left open where the match is weak.

TRBJ1-2	13	TRBV4-2	.	ASSQDSAGNYGYT
TRBJ1-5	16	TRBV19	.	ASSNEPRRAGYNQPQH
TRBJ1-2	12	TRBV5-4	.	ASSLGADNYGYT
TRBJ2-7	13	TRBV5-1	.	ASRRGDQGLYEQY
TRBJ2-7	14	TRBV11-2	.	ASSLDRQGNTYEQY
TRBJ1-6	13	TRBV2	.	ASSGTAGRESPLH
TRBJ2-7	13	TRBV30	TRBD1	AWSRGQGITYEQY
TRBJ2-7	14	TRBV11-3	TRBD1	ASSLSLRGSSYEQY
TRBJ2-5	13	TRBV5-4	.	ASSLAARLQETQY
TRBJ2-4	13	TRBV28	TRBD1	ASSFAGQGGNIQY
TRBJ2-3	11	TRBV30	TRBD2	AWSSTSGVTQY
TRBJ2-1	12	TRBV4-2	.	ASSRSPMYNEQF
TRBJ1-6	14	TRBV3-1/TRBV3-2	.	ASSQAGFSPDSPLH
TRBJ1-2	12	TRBV19	.	ASKSGDATGGYT
TRBJ2-7	11	TRBV10-3	.	AAAAGSEYEQY
TRBJ1-5	12	TRBV19	.	ASSTNPTVAPQH
TRBJ1-2	10	TRBV6-5	.	ASRIHVGGYT
TRBJ1-1	14	TRBV5-1	.	ASSLDGDPGATEAF
TRBJ1-1	11	TRBV6-1	.	ASSETGSTEAF
TRBJ2-7	12	TRBV5-6	.	ASSLMPQSYEQY
TRBJ1-1	12	TRBV6-2/TRBV6-3	.	ASSPHGQNTEAF
TRBJ2-5	10	TRBV3-1/TRBV3-2	.	ASSQRLETQY
TRBJ1-2	14	TRBV19	TRBD1	ASSTGTERLNYGYT
TRBJ1-5	13	TRBV15	.	ATSRDHSNNQPQH
TRBJ2-3	12	TRBV6-5	TRBD1	ASSPGQGTDTQY
TRBJ2-1	13	TRBV7-6	TRBD2	ASSLRDYSYNEQF
TRBJ2-5	12	TRBV24-1	TRBD1	ATESGQGSGPQY
TRBJ1-2	15	TRBV27	.	ASRGFPRGGGDYGYT
TRBJ2-4	17	TRBV4-3	TRBD2	ASSQVRGLAGAAKNIQY
TRBJ1-3	11	TRBV2	TRBD1	ASKGTGGNTIY
TRBJ2-3	15	TRBV7-2	TRBD2	ASSLVTAGGRRHTQY
TRBJ2-5	11	TRBV12-5	.	ASGLRGRETQY
TRBJ2-1	14	TRBV10-3	TRBD1	AISGGTGPTYNEQF
TRBJ2-1	16	TRBV11-2	TRBD2	ASSLVRGLAGAYNEQF
TRBJ1-1	14	TRBV30	.	AWSALGGGAYTEAF
TRBJ1-4	10	TRBV10-3	TRBD1	ASGQGDEKLF
TRBJ2-2	13	TRBV4-2	TRBD2	ASSQVELAVGELF
TRBJ1-2	15	TRBV11-2	.	ASSPTGTAVVDYGYT
TRBJ1-5	17	TRBV4-2	TRBD1	ASSLMTTGGEPGNQPQH
TRBJ2-7	12	TRBV4-3	.	ASSQDSQSYEQY
TRBJ1-2	12	TRBV7-2	TRBD1	ASSSQTGPYGYT
TRBJ1-1	12	TRBV2	.	ASSETQINTEAF
TRBJ1-5	17	TRBV21-1	.	ASSKGPGQGIIAHQPQH
TRBJ2-3	13	TRBV10-3	TRBD2	AISESERGADTQY
TRBJ2-1	9	TRBV20-1	.	SAYTPNEQF
TRBJ2-1	13	TRBV11-3	.	ASSGGPGSYNEQF
TRBJ1-6	13	TRBV27	TRBD1	ASSTRQGAGSPLH
TRBJ1-3	15	TRBV5-6	.	ASSSLDSRWFENTIY
TRBJ2-2	15	TRBV5-1	TRBD1	ASSLVGDRDISGELF
TRBJ2-5	15	TRBV7-9	TRBD1	ASSLRLSRGYQETQY
TRBJ2-7	10	TRBV5-1	.	ASSGQANEQY
TRBJ1-6	14	TRBV3-1/TRBV3-2	.	ASSPPGVRRNSPLH
TRBJ2-7	11	TRBV5-1	.	ASSSDPLYEQY
TRBJ2-7	13	TRBV6-6	TRBD2	ASSYAGTRGLEQY
TRBJ2-3	14	TRBV18	TRBD2	ASSPPSSGRGDTQY
TRBJ1-5	13	TRBV18	.	ASSEEPYSNQPQH
TRBJ1-1	13	TRBV5-4	TRBD1	ASSKNRGGSTEAF
TRBJ2-7	12	TRBV30	TRBD1	AWSPPSTGDEQY